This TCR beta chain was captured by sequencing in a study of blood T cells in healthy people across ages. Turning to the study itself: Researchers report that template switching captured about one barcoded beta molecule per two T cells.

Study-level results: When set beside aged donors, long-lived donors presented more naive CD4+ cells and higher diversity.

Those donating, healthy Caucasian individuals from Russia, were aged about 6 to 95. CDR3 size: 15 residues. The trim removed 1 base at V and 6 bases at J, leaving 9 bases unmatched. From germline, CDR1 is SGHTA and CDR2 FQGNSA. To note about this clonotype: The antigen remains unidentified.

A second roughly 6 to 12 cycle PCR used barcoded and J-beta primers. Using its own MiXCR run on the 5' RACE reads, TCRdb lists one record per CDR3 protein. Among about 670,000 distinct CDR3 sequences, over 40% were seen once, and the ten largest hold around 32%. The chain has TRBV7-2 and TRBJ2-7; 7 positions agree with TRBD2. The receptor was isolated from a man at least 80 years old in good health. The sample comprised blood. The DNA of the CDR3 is TGTGCCAGCAGCTTAGGGGGTTTGGGGGGGTCCGAGCAGTACTTC. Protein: CASSLGGLGGSEQYF.